The 25 T cell receptor beta chains in this list originate from one sample, sequenced in a study of response to subunit inactivated influenza vaccine. TCRdb re-called the RT-PCR reads through MiXCR, storing one row per CDR3 protein. This table has almost 250,000 distinct CDR3 sequences, over 9% appearing once. This specimen was non-naive T cells sorted from PBMCs, taken less than 15 days before vaccination. The source of these receptors is a man aged 50-60 years who received an inactivated influenza vaccine.

The rearrangement uses TRBV11-3 and TRBJ2-5, with D tentatively TRBD2 (6 bases). CDR1 is SGHNT, CDR2 YENEEA, per germline. The V and J ends lost 3 bases and 5 bases respectively, with 22 bases between them. The CDR3 is 17 amino acids. CDR3 in amino acids: CASSFGNNPTSLETQYF. The CDR3 DNA is TGTGCCAGCAGCTTTGGGAATAACCCCACTAGCTTGGAGACCCAGTACTTC.

This clonotype was seen at least ten times. The chain couples TRBV20-1 to TRBJ1-5; 8 nucleotides match TRBD1. The CDR3 length is 13 residues. Germline CDR1 is DFQATT and CDR2 is SNEGSKA (reference sequence). Trimming at V came to 5 bases and at J to 5 bases, leaving 5 bases not matched to a gene. CDR3 sequence (DNA): TGCAGTGCTTTGGACAGGGTGGATCAGCCCCAGCATTTT. This gives the protein CSALDRVDQPQHF.

This clonotype was seen only a few times. J is TRBJ2-5 and V is TRBV2, with D perhaps matching TRBD1 or TRBD2 (5 bases each). The CDR3 consists of 12 residues. Germline values: CDR1 SNHLY, CDR2 FYNNEI. The V end lost 6 bases, the J end lost 5 bases, and 10 bases lay between the germline ends. The CDR3: CASRVGVETQYF. CDR3 coding DNA: TGTGCCAGCAGAGTGGGGGTGGAGACCCAGTACTTC.

V usage is TRBV28 and J usage is TRBJ1-2, with no clear D. Trimming took off 5 bases at V and 3 bases at J, with 4 bases between the two ends. The CDR3 sequence is 11 residues long. The germline gives CDR1 MDHEN, CDR2 SYDVKM. In nucleotides, the CDR3 is TGTGCCAGCAGTAAGGACTATGGCTACACCTTC. Translated: CASSKDYGYTF.

The V call is TRBV7-2, the J call TRBJ2-7, with TRBD2 as a possible D gene (6 bases). The CDR3 contains 15 residues. Germline CDR1 and CDR2: SGHTA and FQGNSA. V was shortened by 1 base and J by 0 bases, with 10 bases between the two germline ends. The CDR3 reads CASSLGYGSSYEQYF. As DNA, the CDR3 is TGTGCCAGCAGCTTAGGATACGGGAGCTCCTACGAGCAGTACTTC.

This clonotype was observed many times. The rearrangement uses TRBV29-1 and TRBJ2-1; 11 nucleotides align to TRBD1. With V trimmed by 6 bases and J by 0 bases, 1 base remained unmatched. The CDR3 runs to 14 residues. Germline CDR1 SQVTM, CDR2 ANQGSEA. The CDR3 region is CSVGTGGSYNEQFF. The CDR3 DNA sequence: TGCAGCGTCGGGACAGGGGGCTCCTACAATGAGCAGTTCTTC.

The chain uses TRBV5-1 and TRBJ2-5, with 8 bases identical to TRBD1. The CDR3 contains 15 residues. The germline V gene encodes CDR1 SGHRS and CDR2 YFSETQ. Trimming cost V 2 bases and J 2 bases; bases outside gene matches: 5. The CDR3 is CASSFGTGRQETQYF. The CDR3 DNA follows: TGCGCCAGCAGCTTCGGGACAGGTCGACAAGAGACCCAGTACTTC.

The chain has TRBV27 and TRBJ1-1; D is perhaps TRBD1 (5 bases). Germline V gene lookup returns CDR1 MNHEY and CDR2 SMNVEV (reference sequence). V was cut by 4 bases and J by 1 base, with 10 bases left in between. This CDR3 has 14 residues. In nucleotides, the CDR3 is TGTGCCAGCAGTTCCAGGGAAAGGAACACTGAAGCTTTCTTT. Its translation is CASSSRERNTEAFF.

The chain couples TRBV7-2 to TRBJ2-3; tentatively, D is TRBD1 (6 bases). Germline CDR1 is SGHTA and CDR2 is FQGNSA. Trimming shortened V by 5 bases and J by 8 bases, and 26 bases separated the two germline ends. This CDR3 comprises 17 residues. DNA of the CDR3: TGTGCCAGCAGCGTTAAGACCGGGACACGGAAGATCGGTACGCAGTATTTT. It yields the protein CASSVKTGTRKIGTQYF.

This clonotype occurred many times. The J gene is TRBJ2-7, the V gene TRBV29-1; maybe TRBD2 (6 bases). Germline values: CDR1 SQVTM, CDR2 ANQGSEA. The CDR3 has 13 amino acids. V was cut by 4 bases and J by 3 bases, with 13 bases left in between. The CDR3 protein is CSVVAGMYYEQYF. The CDR3 region has the DNA TGCAGCGTTGTCGCGGGGATGTACTACGAGCAGTACTTC.

This clonotype was seen a handful of times. The J gene is TRBJ2-7, the V gene TRBV5-1; D possibly matches TRBD1 or TRBD2 (5 bases each). CDR1 and CDR2 (germline): SGHRS, YFSETQ. The CDR3 totals 14 residues. V lost 0 bases and J 5 bases, leaving 12 bases between the germline ends. DNA of the CDR3: TGCGCCAGCAGCTTGGCTGGGGGATCCAACGAGCAGTACTTC. This codes for CASSLAGGSNEQYF.

This rearrangement joins TRBV6-2 or TRBV6-3 to TRBJ1-5, with a tentative D call TRBD1 (6 bases). CDR1 is MNHEY and CDR2 is SVGEGT in the germline V gene. Deletions cut 5 bases from V and 1 base from J, with 9 bases between. The CDR3 spans 14 residues. CDR3 DNA: TGTGCCAGCAGTGCAGGGGTGAGCAATCAGCCCCAGCATTTT. It is translated as CASSAGVSNQPQHF.

As regards this clonotype: A much larger clone lies a single base off, so this may be a read error. This sequence joins TRBV7-2 and TRBJ2-7; TRBD2 agrees at 8 bases. The germline CDR1 and CDR2 sequences are SGHTA and FQGNSA. The CDR3 is 15 residues long. The CDR3: CASGLEAGGVYEQYF. Here the CDR3 DNA reads TGTGCCAGCGGCTTAGAGGCGGGGGGCGTCTACGAGCAGTACTTC.

The rearrangement uses TRBV6-1 and TRBJ2-1; D is unresolved. The CDR3 sequence is 14 residues long. The ends were cut back, 2 bases at V and 10 bases at J, with 15 bases in the middle. The germline CDR1 and CDR2 sequences are MNHNS and SASEGT. CDR3 nucleotide sequence: TGTGCCAGCAGTGAACTGGGGTGGGGTGGCGAGCAGTTCTTC. It is translated as CASSELGWGGEQFF.

The table lists this clonotype with a few counts. The V call is TRBV4-1, the J call TRBJ1-3; a possible D gene is TRBD1 (5 bases). Trimming removed 1 base at V and 0 bases at J, with 13 bases between. CDR1 and CDR2 (germline): MGHRA, YSYEKL. This CDR3 contains 17 residues. The CDR3 DNA follows: TGCGCCAGCAGCCAAGTTGAGACAGCGAGCTCTGGAAACACCATATATTTT. Protein product: CASSQVETASSGNTIYF.

With regard to this clonotype: A read error may account for a junction end that differs from germline. V usage is TRBV20-1 and J usage is TRBJ2-7; 10 bases map to TRBD2. This CDR3 is 14 amino acids long. Germline values: CDR1 DFQATT, CDR2 SNEGSKA (reference sequence). Written as DNA, the CDR3 is TGCAGTGCCGCCTGGACTAGCGGTACCTACGAGCAGTATTTC. As protein: CSAAWTSGTYEQYF.

J is TRBJ2-5 and V is TRBV5-1; TRBD1 matches 9 bases. CDR3 length equals 13 residues. The V gene end was trimmed by 5 bases and the J gene end by 9 bases; junction bases not matched to a gene: 8. Germline values: CDR1 SGHRS, CDR2 YFSETQ. The CDR3 loop is CASSSPGQGSQYF. CDR3 coding DNA: TGCGCCAGCAGTAGCCCGGGACAGGGCTCCCAGTACTTC.

The chain links TRBV28 to TRBJ1-4; tentatively, D is TRBD1 (5 bases). This CDR3 spans 14 amino acids. Germline V gene lookup returns CDR1 MDHEN and CDR2 SYDVKM. V was pared by 2 bases and J by 5 bases, with 9 bases between. DNA of the CDR3: TGTGCCAGCAGTTTAGGGGGAGCGAATGAAAAACTGTTTTTT. This translates into CASSLGGANEKLFF.

The V call is TRBV4-2, the J call TRBJ2-7; TRBD1 matches at 9 bases. Germline V gene sequence: CDR1 LGHNA, CDR2 YNFKEQ. CDR3 size: 17 residues. V was clipped by 2 bases and J by 9 bases; unmatched bases: 17. The CDR3 DNA reads as TGTGCCAGCAGCCAATACCTAACCCCGGACAGGGGCCAGGTGCAGTACTTC. Translation gives CASSQYLTPDRGQVQYF.

This chain links TRBV20-1 with TRBJ2-5; D uncertain. The CDR3 runs 13 residues. V was shortened by 3 bases and J by 1 base, with 9 bases between the two germline ends. Per germline, CDR1 DFQATT and CDR2 SNEGSKA (reference sequence). The CDR3 coding sequence is TGCAGTGCTAGTGCTCTACTCCAAGAGACCCAGTACTTC. Its translation: CSASALLQETQYF.

This clonotype was seen only a few times. The chain is built from TRBV6-1 and TRBJ2-2; tentatively, D is TRBD1 (6 bases). Per the germline V gene, CDR1 is MNHNS and CDR2 is SASEGT. The CDR3 extends over 16 amino acids. V was clipped by 2 bases and J by 7 bases, with 17 bases between them. The chain's CDR3 is CASSEQGKGSLGELFF. In DNA form, the CDR3 reads TGTGCCAGCAGTGAACAGGGGAAAGGGTCTCTCGGGGAGCTGTTTTTT.

This clonotype was recorded a few times. The rearrangement joins TRBV6-2 or TRBV6-3 to TRBJ2-1; 9 nucleotides agree with TRBD2. This CDR3 spans 17 amino acids. The germline V gene has CDR1 MNHEY and CDR2 SVGEGT. V lost 5 bases, J lost 5 bases, and 13 bases stayed unmatched. The CDR3 region has the DNA TGTGCCAGCAGTACCCTCCTAGCGGGACCCACCCACAATGAGCAGTTCTTC. Residues: CASSTLLAGPTHNEQFF.

This clonotype was detected only a few times. The chain is built from TRBV9 and TRBJ1-5; D is ambiguous. This CDR3 contains 13 residues. V was pared by 3 bases and J by 4 bases, with 8 bases between. Germline CDR1 SGDLS, CDR2 YYNGEE. CDR3 region: CASSAEPNQPQHF. CDR3 coding DNA: TGTGCCAGCAGCGCCGAGCCAAATCAGCCCCAGCATTTT.

This clonotype appeared many times. V usage is TRBV7-2 and J usage is TRBJ1-5; TRBD1 might be the D (5 bases). Germline V CDR1 and CDR2: SGHTA, FQGNSA. Deletions cut 2 bases from V and 5 bases from J, with 13 bases between. CDR3 size: 15 residues. Here the CDR3 DNA reads TGTGCCAGCAGCTTATTGCTGGGGGGACATCAGCCCCAGCATTTT. Amino acids: CASSLLLGGHQPQHF. The variable domain in full, completed from reference TRBV7-2 and TRBJ1-5, reads GAGVSQSPSNKVTEKGKDVELRCDPISGHTALYWYRQSLGQGLEFLIYFQGNSAPDKSGLPSDRFSAERTGGSVSTLTIQRTQQEDSAVYLCASSLLLGGHQPQHFGDGTRLSIL.

This rearrangement joins TRBV7-8 to TRBJ2-1, with no clear D. The CDR3 loop spans 15 amino acids. Germline-derived CDR1 and CDR2 are SGHVS and FQNEAQ. V shed 5 bases and J shed 9 bases, with 20 bases lying between them. The chain's CDR3 is CASSPILANLGEQFF. In DNA, the CDR3 is TGTGCCAGCAGCCCTATCCTCGCCAATTTGGGTGAGCAGTTCTTC.